This T cell receptor beta chain was identified during a study of T cells in Graves' hyperthyroidism and ophthalmopathy. Study-wide context: Prior to any treatment, at the point of initial diagnosis, peripheral blood was collected. Study-level findings and limits: The model made its ophthalmopathy prediction, and onset followed a median approximately 7 months later. A model using 13 V-J features told ophthalmopathy apart from stable hyperthyroidism. Most clonotypes that expanded in the thyroid above 0.001 also showed up in blood.

CDR3 length: 15 amino acids. In germline, CDR1 is GTSNPN, CDR2 SVGIG (reference sequence). Trimming shortened V by 4 bases and J by 4 bases, and 18 bases separated the two germline ends. Authors of the study amplified TCR beta CDR3 regions from RNA transcripts. Primed by the HTBI set, a first-round RT-PCR was run on the TCR CDR3. MiXCR was run by TCRdb on the multiplex PCR reads, yielding one entry per CDR3 protein. The sample records about 600,000 distinct CDR3 sequences, 16% being singletons. Ten or more counts support this clonotype. Its target is not known. The chain employs TRBV30 and TRBJ2-3; D uncertain. The specimen was blood. This TCR came from a woman between 40 and 55 years old with Graves' ophthalmopathy. The CDR3 coding sequence is TGTGCCTGGAAGAAGAAGGGCGGTCTTGCAGATACGCAGTATTTT. This translates into CAWKKKGGLADTQYF.